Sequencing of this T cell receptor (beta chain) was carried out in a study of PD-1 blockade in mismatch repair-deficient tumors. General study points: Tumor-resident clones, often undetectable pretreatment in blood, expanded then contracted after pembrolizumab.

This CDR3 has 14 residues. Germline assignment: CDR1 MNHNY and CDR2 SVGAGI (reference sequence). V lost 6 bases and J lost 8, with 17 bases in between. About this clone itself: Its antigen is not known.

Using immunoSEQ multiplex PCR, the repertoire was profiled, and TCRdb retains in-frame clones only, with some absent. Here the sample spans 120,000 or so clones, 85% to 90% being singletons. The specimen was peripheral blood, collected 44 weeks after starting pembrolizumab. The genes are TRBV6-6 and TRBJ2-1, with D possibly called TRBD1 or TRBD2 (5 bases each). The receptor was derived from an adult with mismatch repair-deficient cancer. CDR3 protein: CASRTGTSLYEQFF. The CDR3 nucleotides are TGTGCCAGCAGAACCGGGACCAGTCTCTATGAGCAGTTCTTC.